This passage covers 30 T cell receptor beta chains from one sample sequenced in a study of shared clonotypes between healthy human individuals. TCRdb's copy holds only in-frame clones and misses some; the assay was immunoSEQ multiplex PCR. This sample carries around 330,000 clones, about 74% of them seen once, and the ten largest clones take about a tenth. Sequencing was carried out using memory CD4+ T cells sorted from blood. The sample's subset: CD45RA-negative fraction. These receptors originate from a man under 40 in good health.

The rearrangement links TRBV14 to TRBJ2-5; tentatively, D is TRBD1 or TRBD2 (5 bases each). The CDR3 extends over 16 amino acids. Germline loops: CDR1 SGHDN, CDR2 FVKESK. Trimming shortened V by 3 bases and J by 4 bases, and 18 bases separated the two germline ends. CDR3 coding DNA: TGTGCCAGCAGCCAGGAGTCCAGGGAGCGCTTAGAGACCCAGTACTTC. Amino acid sequence: CASSQESRERLETQYF.

The chain couples TRBV28 to TRBJ2-1; 7 nucleotides align to TRBD2. The CDR3 consists of 14 residues. V lost 8 bases and J lost 3; bases outside the gene matches: 7. CDR1 MDHEN and CDR2 SYDVKM come from the germline V gene. In DNA form, the CDR3 reads TGTGCCAGCGTATCCGGGGGGTACTACAATGAGCAGTTCTTC. Protein: CASVSGGYYNEQFF.

There are many counts of this clone. V usage is TRBV15 and J usage is TRBJ2-3; D unresolved. CDR1 is LNHNV, CDR2 YYDKDF, per germline (reference sequence). The CDR3 is 12 amino acids. V was cut by 5 bases and J by 10 bases, with 13 bases left in between. The CDR3 coding sequence is TGTGCCACCAGCTTTTCTTGGTCGGCGCAGTATTTT. Its translation is CATSFSWSAQYF.

The CDR3 DNA reads TGTGCCACCCAGGGCAATAGCAATCAGCCCCAGCATTTT. It is translated as CATQGNSNQPQHF. The chain recombines TRBV6-6 with TRBJ1-5; D possibly corresponds to TRBD1 (5 bases). Germline V gene sequence: CDR1 MNHNY, CDR2 SVGAGI (reference sequence). The CDR3 has 13 amino acids. Trimming left V 10 bases short and J 0 bases short, with 10 bases between.

The chain is built from TRBV25-1 and TRBJ2-7; 8 positions match TRBD2. CDR3 length: 16 amino acids. Germline assignment: CDR1 MGHDK and CDR2 SYGVNS. V lost 6 bases, J lost 4 bases, and 14 bases stayed unmatched. CDR3 DNA sequence: TGTGCCAGCAGGGCCCGCGGGTCAGCGGGGGTTTACGAGCAGTACTTC. It codes for CASRARGSAGVYEQYF.

A few counts support this clone. The chain joins TRBV15 to TRBJ2-3; 9 bases are shared with TRBD2. Trimming took 0 bases from V and 7 from J; bases not matched to a gene: 8. Per the germline V gene, CDR1 is LNHNV and CDR2 is YYDKDF (reference sequence). There are 16 residues in the CDR3. The CDR3 DNA reads TGTGCCACCAGCAGAGATAGCGGGGGAGGCGCCAATACGCAGTATTTT. It specifies CATSRDSGGGANTQYF.

This rearrangement joins TRBV7-3 to TRBJ2-1, with 7 nucleotides matching TRBD2. The CDR3 covers 15 residues. The junction had 9 bases not matched to a gene; V was cut back by 5 bases and J by 5 bases. Germline loops: CDR1 SGHTA, CDR2 FQGTGA. The CDR3 nucleotides read TGTGCCAGCAGCCCGAGGAGTCTAGCGGACAATGAGCAGTTCTTC. The encoded protein is CASSPRSLADNEQFF.

This chain uses TRBV2 with TRBJ2-1; the D is unclear. The CDR3 contains 16 residues. Trimming removed 7 bases at V and 6 bases at J, with 22 bases between. CDR1 SNHLY and CDR2 FYNNEI come from the germline V gene. DNA of the CDR3: TGTGCCAGCATCACATTACTCTTGGATCCGACCAATGAGCAGTTCTTC. Amino acid sequence: CASITLLLDPTNEQFF.

A single count supports this clone. V gene TRBV5-4 combines with J gene TRBJ2-1, with 8 bases matching TRBD1. In germline, CDR1 is SGHNT, CDR2 YYREEE (reference sequence). Trimming cost V 3 bases and J 9 bases; bases outside gene matches: 14. This CDR3 is 16 amino acids long. CDR3 in DNA: TGTGCCAGCAGCTATAACACAGGGGGATCGCGGGTTGAGCAGTTCTTC. Translation gives CASSYNTGGSRVEQFF.

V gene TRBV5-6 combines with J gene TRBJ2-1; D unclear. V lost 2 bases and J 2 bases, leaving 5 bases between the germline ends. CDR3 size: 13 residues. The germline V gene encodes CDR1 SGHDT and CDR2 YYEEEE. Here the CDR3 reads CASSFEAYNEQFF. Here the CDR3 DNA reads TGTGCCAGCAGCTTCGAGGCCTACAATGAGCAGTTCTTC.

This clone has a single count. The V and J genes are TRBV10-3 and TRBJ2-1, with TRBD2 matching over 7 bases. This CDR3 has 15 amino acids. The J segment lost 9 bases and the V segment lost 0 bases, leaving 8 bases of the junction unmatched. Germline-derived CDR1 and CDR2 are ENHRY and SYGVKD. CDR3 sequence (DNA): TGTGCCATCAGTGAGTCTGAGCGGGATGGTGGTGAGCAGTTCTTC. It encodes CAISESERDGGEQFF.

The V and J genes are TRBV28 and TRBJ1-5; tentative D call: TRBD1 (6 bases). The V end lost 6 bases, the J end lost 7 bases, and 19 bases lay between the germline ends. Germline V gives CDR1 MDHEN, CDR2 SYDVKM. The length of the CDR3 is 15 residues. CDR3 region: CASRLEGGLGQPQHF. The CDR3 DNA is TGTGCCAGCAGGCTGGAGGGGGGGCTAGGGCAGCCCCAGCATTTT. Looking up the rest from reference TRBV28 and TRBJ1-5 gives the full variable domain: DVKVTQSSRYLVKRTGEKVFLECVQDMDHENMFWYRQDPGLGLRLIYFSYDVKMKEKGDIPEGYSVSREKKERFSLILESASTNQTSMYLCASRLEGGLGQPQHFGDGTRLSIL.

This chain links TRBV11-2 with TRBJ1-1; D unresolved. The germline CDR1 and CDR2 sequences are SGHAT and FQNNGV. This CDR3 region has 12 residues. Trimming cost V 5 bases and J 10 bases, with 14 bases left between them. CDR3 loop: CASSLVSPPAFF. DNA for the CDR3: TGTGCCAGCAGCCTCGTAAGCCCCCCAGCTTTCTTT.

The rearrangement uses TRBV18 and TRBJ1-6, with D perhaps matching TRBD1 (5 bases). The CDR3 loop spans 15 amino acids. V lost 2 bases and J lost 7, with 12 bases in between. Germline CDR1 KGHSH, CDR2 LQKENI. The CDR3 bases are TGTGCCAGCTCACCATCGACAGCTCGAAATTCACCCCTCCACTTT. It is translated as CASSPSTARNSPLHF.

The chain joins TRBV19 to TRBJ1-4; D may be TRBD1 (6 bases). The CDR3 spans 14 residues. The V gene lost 0 bases and the J gene lost 8 bases, with 10 bases spanning the gap. The V gene's germline CDR1 is LNHDA and CDR2 SQIVND (reference sequence). In DNA, the CDR3 is TGTGCCAGTAGTATAGAACAGGGAGTCGAAAAACTGTTTTTT. Residues: CASSIEQGVEKLFF.

V usage is TRBV28 and J usage is TRBJ1-5; 8 bases map to TRBD1. CDR3 length: 16 residues. Germline-derived CDR1 and CDR2 are MDHEN and SYDVKM. V lost 6 bases to trimming and J lost 4 bases; unmatched junction nucleotides: 11. CDR3 sequence: CASRAFGQGGNQPQHF. CDR3 bases: TGTGCCAGCAGGGCCTTTGGACAGGGAGGAAATCAGCCCCAGCATTTT.

The V gene is TRBV6-5, the J gene TRBJ1-5; D ambiguous. The CDR3 sequence is 15 residues long. Germline V gene data show CDR1 as MNHEY and CDR2 as SVGAGI. V was clipped by 2 bases and J by 0 bases, with 8 bases between them. CDR3 sequence (DNA): TGTGCCAGCAGTTACGGTAGATATAGCAATCAGCCCCAGCATTTT. This translates into CASSYGRYSNQPQHF.

This clone has ten or more counts. The rearrangement joins TRBV2 to TRBJ2-5; 10 nucleotides agree with TRBD2. Germline trimming cut 3 bases from V and 5 bases from J; bases unmatched to any gene: 12. Germline-derived CDR1 and CDR2 are SNHLY and FYNNEI. The CDR3 covers 17 residues. The CDR3: CASSERWRTSGGETQYF. In DNA form, the CDR3 reads TGTGCCAGCAGTGAGCGCTGGCGGACTAGCGGAGGGGAGACCCAGTACTTC. Full variable domain (rest looked up from reference TRBV2 and TRBJ2-5): EPEVTQTPSHQVTQMGQEVILRCVPISNHLYFYWYRQILGQKVEFLVSFYNNEISEKSEIFDDQFSVERPDGSNFTLKIRSTKLEDSAMYFCASSERWRTSGGETQYFGPGTRLLVL.

This clone was recorded once. V usage is TRBV21-1 and J usage is TRBJ1-5; TRBD1, the table's D call, lacks a check against the DNA. TRBV21-1 is reported as a pseudogene. The CDR3 sequence is 13 residues long. As DNA, the CDR3 is TGTGCCAGCAGGGGACAGAGCAATCAGCCCCAGCATTTT. Translated: CASRGQSNQPQHF.

This clone appeared a few times. This chain links TRBV7-8 with TRBJ1-5, with a tentative D call TRBD1 (6 bases). Trimming left V 1 base short and J 5 bases short, with 6 bases between. Germline-derived CDR1 and CDR2 are SGHVS and FQNEAQ. This CDR3 has 13 amino acids. CDR3 nucleotides: TGTGCCAGCAGCTTAGACAGGGATCAGCCCCAGCATTTT. Translated: CASSLDRDQPQHF.

The genes are TRBV5-4 and TRBJ2-2; weak D call: TRBD1 (8 bases). CDR3 size: 18 residues. Germline V gives CDR1 SGHNT, CDR2 YYREEE (reference sequence). Trimming shortened V by 5 bases and J by 5 bases, and 25 bases separated the two germline ends. The CDR3 bases are TGTGCCAGCAGATCGGCAGGGGGGGCTCGACAGGGGACCGGGGAGCTGTTTTTT. Amino acids: CASRSAGGARQGTGELFF.

The chain is built from TRBV23-1 and TRBJ2-7, with 8 bases fitting TRBD1. TRBV23-1 is reported as an ORF; its role is uncertain. CDR3 length: 14 residues. With V trimmed by 4 bases and J by 4 bases, 6 bases remained unmatched. The CDR3: CASSPRQGRYEQYF. In DNA, the CDR3 is TGCGCCAGCAGTCCGAGACAGGGGAGGTACGAGCAGTACTTC.

This clone was counted only a few times. This chain connects TRBV19 to TRBJ2-7; D is possibly TRBD2 (5 bases). Trimming left V 6 bases short and J 6 bases short, with 15 bases between. Germline V gene data show CDR1 as LNHDA and CDR2 as SQIVND (reference sequence). This CDR3 has 13 amino acids. CDR3: CASSRDPRAEQYF. For the CDR3, the DNA is TGTGCCAGTAGCCGGGATCCGCGGGCCGAGCAGTACTTC. Full variable domain (outside the CDR3, taken from reference TRBV19 and TRBJ2-7): DGGITQSPKYLFRKEGQNVTLSCEQNLNHDAMYWYRQDPGQGLRLIYYSQIVNDFQKGDIAEGYSVSREKKESFPLTVTSAQKNPTAFYLCASSRDPRAEQYFGPGTRLTVT.

The genes are TRBV27 and TRBJ1-5; D not resolved. The V gene's germline CDR1 is MNHEY and CDR2 SMNVEV (reference sequence). Trimming left V 2 bases short and J 5 bases short, with 7 bases between. CDR3 length equals 13 residues. In DNA form, the CDR3 reads TGTGCCAGCAGTTTACGGGTTGATCAGCCCCAGCATTTT. It codes for CASSLRVDQPQHF.

This clone was observed once. The V and J genes are TRBV14 and TRBJ2-2; D may be TRBD1 (6 bases). V lost 4 bases and J lost 5, with 14 bases in between. The germline V gene has CDR1 SGHDN and CDR2 FVKESK. This CDR3 spans 15 amino acids. CDR3 region: CASSLQGYSTGELFF. DNA for the CDR3: TGTGCCAGCAGCCTACAGGGATATAGTACCGGGGAGCTGTTTTTT.

Written as DNA, the CDR3 is TGCGCCAGCAGCGTAGGACTAGCGGGGGGAGAACAGTACTTC. Residues: CASSVGLAGGEQYF. This chain links TRBV5-1 with TRBJ2-7; TRBD2 aligns across 14 bases. V dropped 4 bases and J dropped 10; count of bases not matched to a gene: 7. Germline-derived CDR1 and CDR2 are SGHRS and YFSETQ. CDR3 size: 14 residues.

CDR3 sequence: CASSRWGFLERRYEQYF. In DNA form, the CDR3 reads TGCGCCAGCAGTCGATGGGGTTTTCTTGAAAGACGCTACGAGCAGTACTTC. This rearrangement joins TRBV5-1 to TRBJ2-7; D ambiguous. CDR1 and CDR2 from the germline V gene are SGHRS and YFSETQ. The CDR3 runs 17 residues. The V end was cut by 5 bases, the J end by 3 bases, with 24 bases between.

The chain is built from TRBV6-1 and TRBJ2-2, with TRBD2 matching 7 bases. The V and J ends lost 7 bases and 7 bases, in that order; junction bases with no gene match: 9. The germline CDR1 and CDR2 sequences are MNHNS and SASEGT. This CDR3 spans 14 amino acids. The DNA for the CDR3 is TGTGCCAGCATCTGGAGCGGGACTAACGGGGAGCTGTTTTTT. Amino acids: CASIWSGTNGELFF.

The J gene is TRBJ2-7, the V gene TRBV19; a weak D match, TRBD1 (5 bases). This CDR3 is 15 amino acids long. In germline, CDR1 is LNHDA, CDR2 SQIVND (reference sequence). Trimming took 4 bases from V and 1 from J, leaving 14 bases between them. Here the CDR3 DNA reads TGTGCCAGTAGTAGAATCCAGGGTACATCCTACGAGCAGTACTTC. Amino acids: CASSRIQGTSYEQYF.

This sequence joins TRBV7-8 and TRBJ1-2, with no clear D. CDR3 length: 14 amino acids. Germline values: CDR1 SGHVS, CDR2 FQNEAQ. V lost 5 bases, J lost 4 bases, and 14 bases lay in between. CDR3 loop: CASSLGIGSYGYTF. In nucleotides, the CDR3 is TGTGCCAGCAGCCTCGGGATTGGGAGCTATGGCTACACCTTC.